These 16 T cell receptor beta chains were sequenced from one sample in a study of shared clonotypes between healthy human individuals. Here immunoSEQ multiplex PCR was the method, and the copy in TCRdb shows in-frame clones only, minus some. This table has about 1.5 million clones, 95% to 99% appearing once. The material sequenced was naive CD4+ T cells sorted from blood. The sample's subset: CD45RA+ positively selected. Receptors were obtained from a man aged 25-40 years in good health.

The V call is TRBV30, the J call TRBJ2-7; D is unclear. The CDR3 is made up of 14 amino acids. Germline V gene data show CDR1 as GTSNPN and CDR2 as SVGIG (reference sequence). The germline V and J ends were trimmed by 0 bases and 6 bases, with 15 bases remaining between them. CDR3 residues: CAWSVGPSPPEQYF. The CDR3 bases are TGTGCCTGGAGTGTAGGCCCGTCACCCCCCGAGCAGTACTTC.

The rearrangement links TRBV9 to TRBJ2-1, with TRBD1 matching over 9 bases. The germline gives CDR1 SGDLS, CDR2 YYNGEE. The CDR3 loop spans 19 amino acids. V trimming: 4 bases; J trimming: 3 bases; junction bases outside the gene matches: 17. CDR3 sequence reads: CASSSRSPLEGQGYNEQFF. CDR3 nucleotides: TGTGCCAGCAGCTCCCGTAGTCCTTTGGAGGGACAGGGCTACAATGAGCAGTTCTTC.

The chain carries TRBV18 and TRBJ2-6; D unclear. The length of the CDR3 is 16 residues. The germline V gene has CDR1 KGHSH and CDR2 LQKENI. Trimming stripped 2 bases from V and 0 bases from J, with 8 bases between. This CDR3 reads CASSPLGISGANVLTF. The CDR3 bases are TGTGCCAGCTCACCATTAGGAATCTCTGGGGCCAACGTCCTGACTTTC.

The chain uses TRBV27 and TRBJ2-5, with TRBD1 identical over 9 bases. This CDR3 has 15 residues. V shed 4 bases and J 3 bases; nucleotides not matched to a gene: 6. Germline V CDR1 and CDR2: MNHEY, SMNVEV (reference sequence). CDR3 sequence: CASSSGTGREETQYF. The CDR3 DNA follows: TGTGCCAGCAGTTCCGGGACAGGGCGGGAAGAGACCCAGTACTTC.

In the case of this clone: This sample also contains other DNA sequences that code for the same CDR3. V gene TRBV5-1 combines with J gene TRBJ1-3; D not certain. This CDR3 has 13 amino acids. V was trimmed by 4 bases and J by 0 bases, leaving 5 bases between them. CDR1 is SGHRS and CDR2 is YFSETQ in the germline V gene. CDR3 nucleotides: TGCGCCAGCAGCCTAGACTCTGGAAACACCATATATTTT. Encoded protein: CASSLDSGNTIYF.

The rearrangement links TRBV27 to TRBJ2-1, with D hard to call. This CDR3 has 13 amino acids. Germline lookup yields CDR1 MNHEY and CDR2 SMNVEV (reference sequence). V was trimmed by 3 bases and J by 2 bases, leaving 5 bases between them. The CDR3 nucleotides read TGTGCCAGCAGTTTGCGCCCCTACAATGAGCAGTTCTTC. It yields the protein CASSLRPYNEQFF.

The rearrangement links TRBV25-1 to TRBJ2-7; D is undetermined. Germline CDR1 MGHDK, CDR2 SYGVNS. The germline V and J ends were trimmed by 7 bases and 1 base, with 17 bases remaining between them. The CDR3 loop spans 15 amino acids. The CDR3 coding sequence is TGTGCCAGCATAGAAGAAACGACTCTTTCCTACGAGCAGTACTTC. It is translated as CASIEETTLSYEQYF.

The chain links TRBV29-1 to TRBJ2-3, with 7 bases that match TRBD2. CDR3 length equals 15 residues. Per the germline V gene, CDR1 is SQVTM and CDR2 is ANQGSEA. The V gene end was trimmed by 4 bases and the J gene end by 0 bases; junction bases not matched to a gene: 7. CDR3 loop: CSVVGRETSTDTQYF. The CDR3 DNA reads TGCAGCGTTGTAGGGCGGGAGACTAGCACAGATACGCAGTATTTT.

The DNA of the CDR3 is TGTGCCAGCAGCGGACCGACTGATAACTATGGCTACACCTTC. Amino acid sequence: CASSGPTDNYGYTF. V is TRBV9 and J is TRBJ1-2; D gene unclear. CDR3 length: 14 amino acids. The V and J ends lost 3 bases and 1 base respectively, with 10 bases between them. In germline, CDR1 is SGDLS, CDR2 YYNGEE.

The CDR3: CASSPRRTVIQNTEAFF. The DNA of the CDR3 is TGTGCCAGCTCACCACGAAGGACAGTCATACAGAACACTGAAGCTTTCTTT. The chain carries TRBV18 and TRBJ1-1, with a weak D call TRBD1 (6 bases). The CDR3 spans 17 residues. The germline CDR1 and CDR2 sequences are KGHSH and LQKENI. Trimming took off 1 base at V and 1 base at J, with 16 bases between the two ends.

The chain recombines TRBV28 with TRBJ2-7; TRBD1 matches 9 bases. There are 14 residues in the CDR3. V lost 4 bases to trimming and J lost 4 bases; unmatched junction nucleotides: 5. The germline CDR1 and CDR2 sequences are MDHEN and SYDVKM. This chain's CDR3 is CASSSYRGLYEQYF. The CDR3 DNA sequence: TGTGCCAGCAGTTCGTACAGGGGGCTTTACGAGCAGTACTTC. The whole variable domain, remainder taken from reference TRBV28 and TRBJ2-7, is DVKVTQSSRYLVKRTGEKVFLECVQDMDHENMFWYRQDPGLGLRLIYFSYDVKMKEKGDIPEGYSVSREKKERFSLILESASTNQTSMYLCASSSYRGLYEQYFGPGTRLTVT.

The rearrangement uses TRBV30 and TRBJ2-7; 8 bases fit TRBD1. The trim removed 4 bases at V and 3 bases at J, leaving 8 bases unmatched. The CDR3 has 14 residues. The V gene's germline CDR1 is GTSNPN and CDR2 SVGIG (reference sequence). The CDR3 here is CAWTDRDRYYEQYF. The CDR3 nucleotides read TGTGCCTGGACCGACCGGGACAGGTACTACGAGCAGTACTTC. The full variable domain, in which reference TRBV30 and TRBJ2-7 provide the parts outside the CDR3, is SQTIHQWPATLVQPVGSPLSLECTVEGTSNPNLYWYRQAAGRGLQLLFYSVGIGQISSEVPQNLSASRPQDRQFILSSKKLLLSDSGFYLCAWTDRDRYYEQYFGPGTRLTVT.

This chain links TRBV7-8 with TRBJ2-7; weak D call: TRBD1 (5 bases). The germline V gene encodes CDR1 SGHVS and CDR2 FQNEAQ. Trimming cost V 7 bases and J 0 bases, with 16 bases left between them. The CDR3 totals 15 residues. For the CDR3, the DNA is TGTGCCAGCACCCTTGGGGCACTTAGCTCCTACGAGCAGTACTTC. Protein sequence: CASTLGALSSYEQYF.

The chain recombines TRBV5-4 with TRBJ2-3; D could derive from TRBD1 or TRBD2 (5 bases each). CDR3 length: 12 residues. V dropped 5 bases and J dropped 1 base, with 5 bases sitting between them. Germline V gene lookup returns CDR1 SGHNT and CDR2 YYREEE (reference sequence). CDR3: CASRGRTDTQYF. The DNA of the CDR3 is TGTGCCAGCAGGGGACGCACAGATACGCAGTATTTT.

The CDR3 nucleotides are TGTGCCAGCAGTTTAAGCGGGATGGGGACCGGGGAGCTGTTTTTT. Protein product: CASSLSGMGTGELFF. This chain joins TRBV28 and TRBJ2-2, with 7 bases fitting TRBD2. The CDR3 totals 15 residues. The germline gives CDR1 MDHEN, CDR2 SYDVKM. Unmatched junction bases numbered 5, after V lost 2 bases and J lost 5 bases.

This chain links TRBV29-1 with TRBJ1-4; D is possibly TRBD1 (5 bases). The CDR3 extends over 13 amino acids. Germline loops: CDR1 SQVTM, CDR2 ANQGSEA. V gave up 7 bases and J gave up 0 bases, with 9 bases separating them. The CDR3 sequence: CSAGGSTNEKLFF. As DNA, the CDR3 is TGCAGCGCGGGGGGTTCAACTAATGAAAAACTGTTTTTT.